Listed below are T cell receptor beta chains from one sample, sequenced in a study of T cell changes during pregnancy in multiple sclerosis. Assay used: immunoSEQ multiplex PCR; TCRdb lists only in-frame clones, some missing. The sample includes approximately 65,000 clones, about 96% seen only once; the top ten take 2% to 3%. This material consisted of CD8+ T cells from peripheral blood mononuclear cells, taken after pregnancy. The receptor set was obtained from a female donor with multiple sclerosis, enrolled in a pregnancy study. Each CDR3 is given with its conserved first and last residue. The D gene is left open where the match is weak. Rows give clone size only sometimes, using once, few, many, or a class for an expanded clone.

CDR3aa	CDR3nt	abundance	j_gene	d_gene	v_gene
CASSLSGTTDTQYF	TGTGCCAGCAGCTTAAGTGGGACTACAGATACGCAGTATTTT	NA	TRBJ2-3	NA	TRBV7-3
CASSPDGTLSQPQHF	TGTGCCAGCAGCCCCGACGGGACACTTAGTCAGCCCCAGCATTTT	once	TRBJ1-5	NA	TRBV9
CASILGGEQFF	TGTGCCAGCATTCTTGGCGGTGAGCAGTTCTTC	NA	TRBJ2-1	NA	TRBV25-1
CASSQAGGGTEAFF	TGTGCCAGCAGCCAAGCGGGAGGAGGCACTGAAGCTTTCTTT	NA	TRBJ1-1	NA	TRBV4-2
CASIPTSSGETQYF	TGTGCCAGCATCCCGACATCCTCCGGCGAGACCCAGTACTTC	NA	TRBJ2-5	NA	TRBV28
CASSVQNTEAFF	TGTGCCAGCAGTGTACAGAACACTGAAGCTTTCTTT	few	TRBJ1-1	NA	TRBV2
CASREGQLAEYF	TGTGCCAGCAGGGAAGGACAGCTGGCGGAGTACTTC	NA	TRBJ2-7	NA	TRBV5-6
CATATSGAYQETQYF	TGTGCCACCGCCACTAGCGGAGCTTATCAAGAGACCCAGTACTTC	NA	TRBJ2-5	TRBD2	TRBV2
CASSLRGGNTEAFF	TGTGCCAGCAGCTTAAGGGGGGGGAACACTGAAGCTTTCTTT	NA	TRBJ1-1	NA	TRBV11-3
CASSPMAGDYYEQYF	TGCGCCAGCAGCCCCATGGCCGGGGACTACTACGAGCAGTACTTC	NA	TRBJ2-7	TRBD2	TRBV4-1
CASRRGQGLNEQFF	TGTGCCAGCCGAAGGGGACAGGGGCTCAATGAGCAGTTCTTC	NA	TRBJ2-1	TRBD1	TRBV27
CASSVGGASREQYF	TGTGCCAGCAGCGTGGGGGGGGCTTCACGGGAGCAGTACTTC	NA	TRBJ2-7	NA	TRBV9
CASSERDYTGKRNEQFF	TGTGCCAGCAGTGAACGGGATTACACAGGGAAAAGGAATGAGCAGTTCTTC	NA	TRBJ2-1	NA	TRBV2
CASSLADRFNTEAFF	TGTGCCAGCAGCTTGGCAGACAGGTTCAACACTGAAGCTTTCTTT	NA	TRBJ1-1	NA	TRBV5-6
CASSDATWSTGELFF	TGTGCCAGCAGCGATGCGACTTGGTCTACCGGGGAGCTGTTTTTT	NA	TRBJ2-2	NA	TRBV7-9
CASSLLVPAGAGNEQFF	TGTGCCAGCAGTTTATTAGTCCCAGCGGGAGCGGGGAATGAGCAGTTCTTC	NA	TRBJ2-1	TRBD2	TRBV28
CASSQDEGLAYEQYF	TGCGCCAGCAGCCAAGATGAAGGACTAGCCTACGAGCAGTACTTC	NA	TRBJ2-7	TRBD2	TRBV4-1
CATSRDRLAGGRNEQFF	TGTGCCACCAGCAGAGATCGCCTAGCGGGAGGGAGGAATGAGCAGTTCTTC	NA	TRBJ2-1	TRBD2	TRBV15
CASSLVPGQGYEQYF	TGTGCCAGCAGCTTAGTCCCGGGACAGGGCTACGAGCAGTACTTC	NA	TRBJ2-7	TRBD1	TRBV7-9
CASSAGSTEAFF	TGTGCCAGTAGTGCGGGGAGCACTGAAGCTTTCTTT	NA	TRBJ1-1	NA	TRBV19
CASSLYEREIRVEETQYF	TGTGCCAGCAGCTTATATGAGCGGGAGATTAGGGTCGAAGAGACCCAGTACTTC	NA	TRBJ2-5	TRBD2	TRBV11-2
CASSVDSILNTEAFF	TGTGCCAGCAGTGTCGACAGCATCCTTAACACTGAAGCTTTCTTT	NA	TRBJ1-1	NA	TRBV6-1
CASSEPPDRGGDTQYF	TGTGCCAGCAGTGAACCTCCCGACAGGGGGGGGGATACGCAGTATTTT	NA	TRBJ2-3	TRBD1	TRBV6-1
CAISGVEGREALWNEQFF	TGTGCCATCAGTGGAGTTGAGGGGCGGGAGGCACTATGGAATGAGCAGTTCTTC	NA	TRBJ2-1	TRBD2	TRBV10-3
CSVDRKNTEAFF	TGCAGCGTTGACAGGAAGAACACTGAAGCTTTCTTT	NA	TRBJ1-1	NA	TRBV29-1
CASSYDNYNEQFF	TGTGCCAGCAGCTACGACAATTACAATGAGCAGTTCTTC	NA	TRBJ2-1	NA	TRBV7-2
CASSSQAGGHQETQYF	TGTGCCAGCAGTTCCCAAGCGGGAGGCCATCAAGAGACCCAGTACTTC	once	TRBJ2-5	TRBD2	TRBV28
CASSIPSDTQYF	TGTGCCAGTAGTATCCCCTCAGATACGCAGTATTTT	once	TRBJ2-3	NA	TRBV19